The sequence of this T cell receptor beta chain was determined in a study of cytomegalovirus exposure and HLA in healthy donors. Libraries were prepared by immunoSEQ multiplex PCR; TCRdb keeps only in-frame clonotypes and omits some of them. The table shows a few hundred thousand clones, with roughly 90% occurring only once. In germline, CDR1 is SGHTS, CDR2 YDEGEE. CDR3 length: 14 amino acids. V gave up 4 bases and J gave up 0 bases, with 8 bases separating them. The source is a man between 18 and 29 years old in good health and CMV-seropositive. The V gene is TRBV5-8, the J gene TRBJ1-5; no reliable D call. The sequencing sample was made of PBMCs. Here the CDR3 reads CASSPPPSNQPQHF. The CDR3 DNA reads TGTGCCAGCAGCCCACCCCCTAGCAATCAGCCCCAGCATTTT.